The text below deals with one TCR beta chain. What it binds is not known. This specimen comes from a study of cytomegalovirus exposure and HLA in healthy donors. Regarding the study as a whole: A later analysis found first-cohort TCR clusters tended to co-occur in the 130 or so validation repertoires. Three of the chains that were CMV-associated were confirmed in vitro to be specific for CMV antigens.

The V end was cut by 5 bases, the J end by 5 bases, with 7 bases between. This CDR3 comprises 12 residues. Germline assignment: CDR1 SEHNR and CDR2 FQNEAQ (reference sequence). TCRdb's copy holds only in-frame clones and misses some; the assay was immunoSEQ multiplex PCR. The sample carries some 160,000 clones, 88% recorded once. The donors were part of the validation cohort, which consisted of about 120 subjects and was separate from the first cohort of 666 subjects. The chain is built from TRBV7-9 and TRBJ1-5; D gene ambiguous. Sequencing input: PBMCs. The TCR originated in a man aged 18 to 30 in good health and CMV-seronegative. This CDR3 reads CASSGQDQPQHF. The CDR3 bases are TGTGCCAGCAGCGGCCAGGATCAGCCCCAGCATTTT. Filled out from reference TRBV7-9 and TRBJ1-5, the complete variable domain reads DTGVSQNPRHKITKRGQNVTFRCDPISEHNRLYWYRQTLGQGPEFLTYFQNEAQLEKSRLLSDRFSAERPKGSFSTLEIQRTEQGDSAMYLCASSGQDQPQHFGDGTRLSIL.